Below, 5 T cell receptor beta chains from the same sample are listed, as sequenced in a study of identical twins. TCRdb ran MiXCR on the 5' RACE reads and lists one entry per CDR3 protein. This sample carries nearly 650,000 distinct CDR3 sequences, about 7.6% of them seen once, and the ten largest clones take approximately 1.5%. These records were also assigned to another study, of yellow fever vaccine responses in identical twins.

The sample comprised PBMCs. Receptor source: a woman younger than 35 in good health.

This clonotype was detected many times. J is TRBJ2-1 and V is TRBV5-1; tentative D call: TRBD2 (6 bases). The germline V and J ends were trimmed by 2 bases and 9 bases, with 18 bases remaining between them. Germline V gives CDR1 SGHRS, CDR2 YFSETQ. The CDR3 is 15 residues long. This CDR3 reads CASSLTTTSSGEQFF. CDR3 bases: TGCGCCAGCAGCTTAACCACAACTAGCTCGGGTGAGCAGTTCTTC. Full variable domain (missing parts from reference TRBV5-1 and TRBJ2-1): KAGVTQTPRYLIKTRGQQVTLSCSPISGHRSVSWYQQTPGQGLQFLFEYFSETQRNKGNFPGRFSGRQFSNSRSEMNVSTLELGDSALYLCASSLTTTSSGEQFFGPGTRLTVL.

The chain combines TRBV7-3 with TRBJ2-1, with 12 positions matching TRBD1. Per the germline V gene, CDR1 is SGHTA and CDR2 is FQGTGA. J lost 4 bases, V lost 1 base, and 20 bases had no gene match. The CDR3 contains 22 residues. CDR3 bases: TGTGCCAGCAGCTTAATATTGATGTGGGGACAGGGGGCACAAGGCGGTTACAATGAGCAGTTCTTC. This sequence encodes CASSLILMWGQGAQGGYNEQFF. The full variable domain, in which reference TRBV7-3 and TRBJ2-1 provide the parts outside the CDR3, is GAGVSQTPSNKVTEKGKYVELRCDPISGHTALYWYRQSLGQGPEFLIYFQGTGAADDSGLPNDRFFAVRPEGSVSTLKIQRTERGDSAVYLCASSLILMWGQGAQGGYNEQFFGPGTRLTVL.

This clonotype was counted a few times. V usage is TRBV6-2 or TRBV6-3 and J usage is TRBJ2-7, with 7 bases matching TRBD1. The germline gives CDR1 MNHEY, CDR2 SVGEGT. The CDR3 totals 15 residues. V was pared by 0 bases and J by 6 bases, with 8 bases of the junction left unmatched. CDR3: CASSYSSQGVTEQYF. The CDR3 DNA reads as TGTGCCAGCAGTTACTCATCCCAGGGGGTGACCGAGCAGTACTTC.

This clonotype was observed many times. J is TRBJ2-7 and V is TRBV3-1; 8 nucleotides match TRBD1. CDR1 is LGHDT, CDR2 YNNKEL, per germline (reference sequence). The trim removed 0 bases at V and 12 bases at J, leaving 4 bases unmatched. This CDR3 is 12 amino acids long. Here the CDR3 DNA reads TGTGCCAGCAGCCAAGATTGGACAGGGACGTACTTC. The encoded protein is CASSQDWTGTYF.

This clonotype was recorded a few times. This chain joins TRBV6-1 and TRBJ2-7; the match to TRBD2 covers 12 bases. The germline V gene encodes CDR1 MNHNS and CDR2 SASEGT. With 5 bases clipped from V and 5 bases from J, the junction kept 10 bases outside the gene matches. The CDR3 contains 16 residues. CDR3 bases: TGTGCCAGCAGTCCCCGCTCTAGCGGGAGGGATCACGAGCAGTACTTC. Protein sequence: CASSPRSSGRDHEQYF.